This is a list of T cell receptor beta chains from one sample in a study of blood T cell repertoires in COVID-19. Repertoires were generated with immunoSEQ multiplex PCR, while TCRdb's copy carries only in-frame clones and drops some. The table lists tens of thousands of clones, approximately 88% of them singletons, with approximately 12% in the top ten. The sequenced sample consisted of peripheral blood. The receptors shown here come from a human donor in a cohort sampled during active COVID-19. CDR3s include the opening cysteine and the closing phenylalanine or tryptophan. D genes are given only for firm matches. Where a row states a size, it is once, few, many or the class of an expanded clone; other rows omit it.

>15|TRBJ1-2|NA|NA|TRBV9
CASSVEVRANYGYTF
TGTGCCAGCAGCGTAGAGGTCAGGGCGAACTATGGCTACACCTTC
>15|TRBJ1-2|NA|NA|TRBV6-2/TRBV6-3
CASSYGGDAGYGYTF
TGTGCCAGCAGTTACGGAGGGGATGCGGGCTATGGCTACACCTTC
>13|TRBJ2-5|NA|few|TRBV5-5
CASSLGNQETQYF
TGTGCCAGCAGCTTGGGTAACCAAGAGACCCAGTACTTC
>12|TRBJ1-1|NA|NA|TRBV18
CASSPTGTEAFF
TGTGCCAGCTCACCAACGGGGACTGAAGCTTTCTTT
>18|TRBJ2-5|NA|NA|TRBV21-1
CASSKGPLDRVAWETQYF
TGTGCCAGCAGCAAAGGCCCCCTCGACAGGGTAGCATGGGAGACCCAGTACTTC
>15|TRBJ2-7|TRBD1|NA|TRBV2
CASSAETGVYSEQYF
TGTGCCAGCAGTGCAGAGACAGGGGTGTACAGCGAGCAGTACTTC
>14|TRBJ1-6|NA|NA|TRBV19
CASSIGGANSPLHF
TGTGCCAGTAGTATTGGGGGCGCGAATTCACCCCTCCACTTT
>13|TRBJ1-1|NA|once|TRBV28
CASSRGQNTEAFF
TGTGCCAGCAGCCGGGGACAGAACACTGAAGCTTTCTTT
>16|TRBJ1-1|NA|NA|TRBV5-1
CASSLEGAIMNTEAFF
TGCGCCAGCAGCTTGGAAGGGGCCATCATGAACACTGAAGCTTTCTTT
>15|TRBJ1-4|NA|NA|TRBV7-8
CASSLNSGINEKLFF
TGTGCCAGCAGCTTAAACTCGGGGATTAATGAAAAACTGTTTTTT
>14|TRBJ1-4|TRBD1|few|TRBV7-9
CASSLRQGSEKLFF
TGTGCCAGCAGCTTACGACAGGGCAGTGAAAAACTGTTTTTT
>15|TRBJ1-6|NA|NA|TRBV9
CASSDAGTRLSPLHF
TGTGCCAGCAGCGACGCCGGGACACGACTTTCACCCCTCCACTTT
>15|TRBJ2-7|TRBD2|NA|TRBV9
CASSPGLAGVYEQYF
TGTGCCAGCAGCCCCGGACTAGCGGGAGTATACGAGCAGTACTTC
>16|TRBJ2-7|NA|NA|TRBV7-9
CASSGAGGPPSYEQYF
TGTGCCAGCAGCGGGGCCGGGGGGCCACCGTCATACGAGCAGTACTTC
>13|TRBJ2-1|NA|NA|TRBV10-3
CAISTGETDEQFF
TGTGCCATCAGTACGGGAGAAACTGATGAGCAGTTCTTC
>16|TRBJ2-7|NA|NA|TRBV7-2
CASSSTGGGRGKEQYF
TGTGCCAGCAGCTCCACGGGAGGGGGCAGGGGTAAAGAGCAGTACTTC
>13|TRBJ1-1|NA|NA|TRBV19
CASSGTGRTEAFF
TGTGCCAGTAGTGGCACAGGGAGAACTGAAGCTTTCTTT
>14|TRBJ2-5|TRBD1|NA|TRBV19
CASSRVTGSETQYF
TGTGCCAGTAGTAGGGTGACAGGGTCGGAGACCCAGTACTTC